This T cell receptor (beta chain) was sequenced for a study of T-cell memory formation after mild COVID-19. This clonotype was observed a few times. TCRdb recomputed calls from the 5' RACE reads with MiXCR, one row per CDR3 protein. The sample has about 260,000 distinct CDR3 sequences, 8% to 9% seen once. Germline V CDR1 and CDR2: SGHTA, FQGNSA. The CDR3 extends over 12 amino acids. V lost 3 bases, J lost 12 bases, and 12 bases lay in between. The clonotype was recovered from a man aged 18 to 30 who had mild COVID-19 (a few samples of this study predate the infection). Cell type and time point are not known. V usage is TRBV7-2 and J usage is TRBJ1-5; D is perhaps TRBD1 (5 bases). Sequencing used PBMCs or a T cell subset sorted from them (not recorded which). The CDR3 nucleotides read TGTGCCAGCAGCTTGGATCAGGGACTCCAGCATTTT. Translating gives CASSLDQGLQHF.